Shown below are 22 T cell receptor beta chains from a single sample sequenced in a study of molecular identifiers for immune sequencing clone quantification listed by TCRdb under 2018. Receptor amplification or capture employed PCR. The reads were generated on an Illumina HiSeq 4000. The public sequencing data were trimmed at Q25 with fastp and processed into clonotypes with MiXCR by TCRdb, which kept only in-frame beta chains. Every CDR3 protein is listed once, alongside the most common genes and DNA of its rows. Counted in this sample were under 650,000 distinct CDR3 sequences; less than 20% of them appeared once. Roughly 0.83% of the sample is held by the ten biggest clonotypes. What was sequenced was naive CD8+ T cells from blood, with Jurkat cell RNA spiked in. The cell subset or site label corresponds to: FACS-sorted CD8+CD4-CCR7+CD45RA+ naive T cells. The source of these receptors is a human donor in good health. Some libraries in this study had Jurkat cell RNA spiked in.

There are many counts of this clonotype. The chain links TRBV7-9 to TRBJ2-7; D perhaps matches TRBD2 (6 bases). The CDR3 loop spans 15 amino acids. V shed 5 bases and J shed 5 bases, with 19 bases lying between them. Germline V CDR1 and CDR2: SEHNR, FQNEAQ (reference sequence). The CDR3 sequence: CASSPGLGDLHEQYF. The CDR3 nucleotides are TGTGCCAGCAGCCCAGGTCTTGGGGACTTACACGAGCAGTACTTC.

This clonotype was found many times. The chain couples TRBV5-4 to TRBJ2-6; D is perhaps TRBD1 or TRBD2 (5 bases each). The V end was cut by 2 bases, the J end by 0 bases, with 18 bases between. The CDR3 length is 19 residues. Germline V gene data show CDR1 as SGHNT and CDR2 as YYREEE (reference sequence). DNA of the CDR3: TGTGCCAGCAGCTTTAAGCCGGGACCGAACCACTCTGGGGCCAACGTCCTGACTTTC. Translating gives CASSFKPGPNHSGANVLTF.

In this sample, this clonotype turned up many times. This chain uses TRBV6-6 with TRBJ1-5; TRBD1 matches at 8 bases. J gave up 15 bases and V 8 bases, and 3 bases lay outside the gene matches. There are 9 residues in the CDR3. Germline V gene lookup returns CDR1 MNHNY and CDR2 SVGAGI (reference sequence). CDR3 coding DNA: TGTGCCAGCGGGGACAGGTTGCATTTT. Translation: CASGDRLHF.

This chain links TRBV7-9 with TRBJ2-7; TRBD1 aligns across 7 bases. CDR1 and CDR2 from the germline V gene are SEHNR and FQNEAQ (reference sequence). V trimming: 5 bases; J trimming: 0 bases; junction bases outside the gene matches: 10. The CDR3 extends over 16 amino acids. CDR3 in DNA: TGTGCCAGCAGCGCCTTGGGACAGAGAGACTCCTACGAGCAGTACTTC. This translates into CASSALGQRDSYEQYF.

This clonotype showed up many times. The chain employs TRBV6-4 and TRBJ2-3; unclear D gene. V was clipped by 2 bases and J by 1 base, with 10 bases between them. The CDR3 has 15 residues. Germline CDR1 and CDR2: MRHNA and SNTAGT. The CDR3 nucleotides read TGTGCCAGCAGTGACCCGTCGACCCGCACAGATACGCAGTATTTT. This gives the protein CASSDPSTRTDTQYF.

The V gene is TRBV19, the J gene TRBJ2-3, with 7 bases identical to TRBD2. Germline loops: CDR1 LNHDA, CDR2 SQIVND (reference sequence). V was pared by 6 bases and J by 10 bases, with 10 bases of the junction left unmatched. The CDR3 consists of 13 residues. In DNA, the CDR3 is TGTGCCAGTAGCTTTTTTACGGGGGGTGCGCAGTATTTT. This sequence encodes CASSFFTGGAQYF.

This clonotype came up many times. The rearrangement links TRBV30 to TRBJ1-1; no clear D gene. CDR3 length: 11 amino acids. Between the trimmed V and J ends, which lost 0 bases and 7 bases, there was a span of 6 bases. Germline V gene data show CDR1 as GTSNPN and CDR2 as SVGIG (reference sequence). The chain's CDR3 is CAWSVRVEAFF. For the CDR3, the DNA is TGTGCCTGGAGTGTACGGGTTGAAGCTTTCTTT.

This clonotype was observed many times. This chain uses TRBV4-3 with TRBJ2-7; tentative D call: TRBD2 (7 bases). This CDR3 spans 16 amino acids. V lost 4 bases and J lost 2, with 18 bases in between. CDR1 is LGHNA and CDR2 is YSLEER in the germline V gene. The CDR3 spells CASSPVGRGAPYEQYF. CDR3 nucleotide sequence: TGCGCCAGCAGCCCCGTCGGCCGGGGGGCACCCTACGAGCAGTACTTC.

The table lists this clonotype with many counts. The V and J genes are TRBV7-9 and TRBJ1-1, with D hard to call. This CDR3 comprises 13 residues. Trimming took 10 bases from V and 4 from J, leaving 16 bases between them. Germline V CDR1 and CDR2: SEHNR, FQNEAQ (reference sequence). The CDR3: CAIRWESGTEAFF. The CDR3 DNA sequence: TGTGCCATTAGGTGGGAATCGGGCACTGAAGCTTTCTTT. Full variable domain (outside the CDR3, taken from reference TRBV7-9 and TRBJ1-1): DTGVSQNPRHKITKRGQNVTFRCDPISEHNRLYWYRQTLGQGPEFLTYFQNEAQLEKSRLLSDRFSAERPKGSFSTLEIQRTEQGDSAMYLCAIRWESGTEAFFGQGTRLTVV.

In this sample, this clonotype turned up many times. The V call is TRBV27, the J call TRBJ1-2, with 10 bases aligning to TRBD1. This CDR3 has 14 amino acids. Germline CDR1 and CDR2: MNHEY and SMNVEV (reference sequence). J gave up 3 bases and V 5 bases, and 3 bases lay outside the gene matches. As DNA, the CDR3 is TGTGCCAGCAGTCAGGGACAGGGGTACTATGGCTACACCTTC. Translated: CASSQGQGYYGYTF.

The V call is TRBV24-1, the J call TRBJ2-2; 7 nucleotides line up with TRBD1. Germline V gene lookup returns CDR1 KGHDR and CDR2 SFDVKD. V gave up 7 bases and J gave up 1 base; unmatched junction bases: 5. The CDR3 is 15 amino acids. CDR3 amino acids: CATRPRQGNTGELFF. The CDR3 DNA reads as TGTGCCACCAGACCACGACAGGGGAACACCGGGGAGCTGTTTTTT.

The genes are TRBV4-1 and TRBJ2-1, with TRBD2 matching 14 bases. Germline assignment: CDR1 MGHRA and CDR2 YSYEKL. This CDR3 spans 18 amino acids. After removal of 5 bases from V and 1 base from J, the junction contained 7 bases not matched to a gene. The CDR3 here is CASSLRGLAGGSYNEQFF. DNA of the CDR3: TGCGCCAGCAGCTTACGCGGACTAGCGGGAGGTTCCTACAATGAGCAGTTCTTC.

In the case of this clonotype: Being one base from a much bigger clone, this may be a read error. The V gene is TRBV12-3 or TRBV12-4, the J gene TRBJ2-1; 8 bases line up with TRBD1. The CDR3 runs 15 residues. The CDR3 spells CASSFSFGQGYEQSF. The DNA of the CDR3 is TGTGCCAGCAGTTTCTCTTTCGGACAGGGTTATGAGCAGTCCTTC.

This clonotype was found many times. Here the CDR3 DNA reads TGTGCCAGCAGTTTATTAGGGATCTCTGGAAACACCATATATTTT. Translated, it gives CASSLLGISGNTIYF. V and J are TRBV28 and TRBJ1-3; no clear D. CDR1 is MDHEN and CDR2 is SYDVKM in the germline V gene. The CDR3 consists of 15 residues. The V end was cut by 1 base, the J end by 0 bases, with 7 bases between. The full variable domain, in which reference TRBV28 and TRBJ1-3 provide the parts outside the CDR3, is DVKVTQSSRYLVKRTGEKVFLECVQDMDHENMFWYRQDPGLGLRLIYFSYDVKMKEKGDIPEGYSVSREKKERFSLILESASTNQTSMYLCASSLLGISGNTIYFGEGSWLTVV.

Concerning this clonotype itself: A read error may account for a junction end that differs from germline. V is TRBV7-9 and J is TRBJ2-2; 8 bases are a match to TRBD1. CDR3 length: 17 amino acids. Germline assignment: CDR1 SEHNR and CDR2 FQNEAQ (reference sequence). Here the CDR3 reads CASSWETGQASPGELLF. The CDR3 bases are TGTGCCAGCAGCTGGGAGACGGGACAGGCAAGTCCCGGGGAGCTGCTTTTT.

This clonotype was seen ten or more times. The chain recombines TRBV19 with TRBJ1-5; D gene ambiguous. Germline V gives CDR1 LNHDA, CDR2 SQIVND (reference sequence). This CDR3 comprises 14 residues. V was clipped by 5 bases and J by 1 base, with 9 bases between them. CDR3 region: CASSWGSSNQPQHF. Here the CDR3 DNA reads TGTGCCAGTAGTTGGGGATCGAGCAATCAGCCCCAGCATTTT. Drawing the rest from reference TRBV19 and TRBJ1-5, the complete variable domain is DGGITQSPKYLFRKEGQNVTLSCEQNLNHDAMYWYRQDPGQGLRLIYYSQIVNDFQKGDIAEGYSVSREKKESFPLTVTSAQKNPTAFYLCASSWGSSNQPQHFGDGTRLSIL.

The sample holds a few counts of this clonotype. CDR3 protein: CASSKLAGGPLTDTQYF. CDR3 coding DNA: TGTGCCAGCAGTAAACTAGCGGGAGGGCCTCTGACAGATACGCAGTATTTT. V and J are TRBV27 and TRBJ2-3; 13 bases fit TRBD2. The CDR3 spans 17 residues. V was pared by 5 bases and J by 3 bases, with 8 bases of the junction left unmatched. Germline CDR1 is MNHEY and CDR2 is SMNVEV (reference sequence).

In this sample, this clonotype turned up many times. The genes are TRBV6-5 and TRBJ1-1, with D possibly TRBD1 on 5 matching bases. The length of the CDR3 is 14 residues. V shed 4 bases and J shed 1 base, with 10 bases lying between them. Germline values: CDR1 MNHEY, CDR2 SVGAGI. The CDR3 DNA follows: TGTGCCAGCAGTTTAGGGGCTTCGAACACTGAAGCTTTCTTT. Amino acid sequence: CASSLGASNTEAFF.

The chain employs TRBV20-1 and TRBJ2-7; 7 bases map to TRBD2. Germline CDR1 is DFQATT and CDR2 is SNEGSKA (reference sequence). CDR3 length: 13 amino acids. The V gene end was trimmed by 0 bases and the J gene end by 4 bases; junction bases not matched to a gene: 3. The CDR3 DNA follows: TGCAGTGCTAGAGATGGACTAGTTTACGAGCAGTACTTC. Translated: CSARDGLVYEQYF.

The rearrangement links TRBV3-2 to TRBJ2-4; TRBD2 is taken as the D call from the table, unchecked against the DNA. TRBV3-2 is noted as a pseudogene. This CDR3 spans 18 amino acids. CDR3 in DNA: TGTGCCAGCAGCCAAGAAGGGACCTTCCTCCTAGCCAAAACCATTCAGTACTTC. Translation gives CASSQEGTFLLAKTIQYF.

CDR3 sequence reads: CASSLLGVRTGELFF. DNA for the CDR3: TGTGCCAGCAGTTTACTAGGGGTGAGAACCGGGGAGCTGTTTTTT. V and J are TRBV12-3 or TRBV12-4 and TRBJ2-2, with TRBD1 as a possible D gene (5 bases). The CDR3 has 15 amino acids. V was cut by 2 bases and J by 5 bases, with 12 bases left in between.

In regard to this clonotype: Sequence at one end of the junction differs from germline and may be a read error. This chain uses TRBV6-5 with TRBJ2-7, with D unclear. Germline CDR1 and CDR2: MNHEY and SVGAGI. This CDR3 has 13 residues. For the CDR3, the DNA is TGTACCAGCAGTTACTCGACTCCATACGAGCAGTACTTC. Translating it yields CTSSYSTPYEQYF.